One sample yielded the 15 T cell receptor beta chains listed below, sequenced in a study of T cells in Graves' hyperthyroidism and ophthalmopathy. Amplified TCR beta CDR3 regions derived from RNA transcripts. An initial round of RT-PCR targeting the TCR CDR3 relied on the HTBI primer set. TCRdb re-analysed the multiplex PCR reads in MiXCR, keeping a single row per CDR3 protein. The sample contains around 520,000 distinct CDR3 sequences, approximately 25% of which appear only once. The sample consisted of blood. Receptors originate from a woman aged 25 to 39 with Graves' ophthalmopathy.

This clonotype was counted ten times or more. J is TRBJ1-2 and V is TRBV20-1, with 8 bases lining up with TRBD1. V shed 3 bases, J shed 3 bases, and the junction held 3 bases outside the gene matches. Germline V lookup: CDR1 DFQATT, CDR2 SNEGSKA (reference sequence). CDR3 size: 13 residues. The CDR3 nucleotides are TGCAGTGCTAGGACAGGGGATGACTATGGCTACACCTTC. This translates into CSARTGDDYGYTF.

The chain couples TRBV6-2 or TRBV6-3 to TRBJ1-5; possible D gene TRBD1, 6 bases. Germline V lookup: CDR1 MNHEY, CDR2 SVGEGT. CDR3 length: 13 amino acids. V was clipped by 7 bases and J by 5 bases, with 12 bases between them. DNA for the CDR3: TGTGCCAGCAAGTACAGGGAGCATCAGCCCCAGCATTTT. This sequence encodes CASKYREHQPQHF.

V gene TRBV6-2 or TRBV6-3 combines with J gene TRBJ1-2; D possibly corresponds to TRBD1 (5 bases). The CDR3 contains 13 residues. Germline CDR1 is MNHEY and CDR2 is SVGEGT. V lost 8 bases to trimming and J lost 4 bases, with 14 bases between them. The CDR3 reads CASGTMGGYGYTF. The CDR3 coding sequence is TGTGCCAGCGGGACCATGGGAGGCTATGGCTACACCTTC.

This clonotype was recorded many times. This CDR3 is CASRGVNQETQYF. CDR3 sequence (DNA): TGTGCCAGCAGGGGAGTCAACCAAGAGACCCAGTACTTC. This chain connects TRBV7-9 to TRBJ2-5, with D perhaps TRBD2 (5 bases). The CDR3 sequence is 13 residues long. Germline values: CDR1 SEHNR, CDR2 FQNEAQ (reference sequence). The germline V and J ends were trimmed by 6 bases and 0 bases, with 8 bases remaining between them.

This clonotype was counted at least ten times. The chain is built from TRBV20-1 and TRBJ2-7, with D possibly matching TRBD2 (5 bases). The V end was cut by 5 bases, the J end by 4 bases, with 18 bases between. There are 14 residues in the CDR3. Germline V gives CDR1 DFQATT, CDR2 SNEGSKA (reference sequence). The CDR3 DNA reads as TGCAGTGCTTTTGACCGGAGGCGGCTTTACGAGCAGTACTTC. Translated, it gives CSAFDRRRLYEQYF.

This clonotype counts as medium-sized. This chain uses TRBV12-3 or TRBV12-4 with TRBJ1-1; D is unclear. V lost 6 bases to trimming and J lost 6 bases, with 11 bases between them. The CDR3 has 12 amino acids. CDR3 coding DNA: TGTGCCAGCAGCCCGGACTTTGCTGAAGCTTTCTTT. Translation: CASSPDFAEAFF.

This rearrangement joins TRBV14 to TRBJ1-1, with D possibly TRBD1 on 5 matching bases. This CDR3 has 14 residues. Per the germline V gene, CDR1 is SGHDN and CDR2 is FVKESK. Deletions cut 5 bases from V and 5 bases from J, with 15 bases between. The CDR3: CASSETQGYTEAFF. The CDR3 DNA is TGTGCCAGCAGCGAAACGCAGGGTTATACTGAAGCTTTCTTT.

There are many counts of this clonotype. This chain's CDR3 is CASSYSTPEAFF. DNA for the CDR3: TGTGCCAGCAGTTACTCGACCCCTGAAGCTTTCTTT. The chain uses TRBV6-5 and TRBJ1-1; no firm D call. Looked up from germline, CDR1 is MNHEY and CDR2 is SVGAGI. V lost 0 bases, J lost 6 bases, and 5 bases lay in between. The length of the CDR3 is 12 residues.

CDR3 amino acids: CASSERQPQHF. CDR3 DNA sequence: TGTGCCAGCAGCGAGAGACAGCCCCAGCATTTT. The chain is built from TRBV6-1 and TRBJ1-5; D not resolved. Germline V lookup: CDR1 MNHNS, CDR2 SASEGT. This CDR3 spans 11 amino acids. Deletions cut 6 bases from V and 7 bases from J, with 7 bases between.

This clonotype was seen ten or more times. The J gene is TRBJ1-2, the V gene TRBV20-1; 8 positions agree with TRBD1. J gave up 6 bases and V 6 bases, and 3 bases lay outside the gene matches. Per the germline V gene, CDR1 is DFQATT and CDR2 is SNEGSKA (reference sequence). CDR3 length: 11 amino acids. The CDR3 reads CSATTGDGYTF. The CDR3 DNA follows: TGCAGTGCAACGACAGGGGATGGCTACACCTTC.

The table lists this clonotype with many counts. CDR3 DNA sequence: TGTGCCAGCAACAGACCCACCCGCGGGGGGCGTCACGAGCAGTACTTC. Translation: CASNRPTRGGRHEQYF. The rearrangement joins TRBV6-2 or TRBV6-3 to TRBJ2-7; 8 nucleotides agree with TRBD2. Germline CDR1 is MNHEY and CDR2 is SVGEGT. The CDR3 has 16 residues. V shed 7 bases, J shed 5 bases, and the junction held 16 bases outside the gene matches.

This clonotype was seen at least ten times. The gene calls are TRBV7-9 and TRBJ2-5, with a tentative D call TRBD2 (6 bases). Between the trimmed V and J ends, which lost 5 bases and 5 bases, there was a span of 15 bases. The CDR3 loop spans 14 amino acids. Germline lookup yields CDR1 SEHNR and CDR2 FQNEAQ (reference sequence). For the CDR3, the DNA is TGTGCCAGCAGCCTTGAGGCGGGGTGGGAGACCCAGTACTTC. Encoded protein: CASSLEAGWETQYF.

This clonotype has a count of ten or more. The rearrangement links TRBV29-1 to TRBJ1-2; D perhaps matches TRBD1 (6 bases). The CDR3 has 13 residues. Between the trimmed V and J ends, which lost 2 bases and 1 base, there was a span of 8 bases. Germline V gene lookup returns CDR1 SQVTM and CDR2 ANQGSEA. CDR3 amino acids: CSVERRGNYGYTF. The CDR3 DNA reads TGCAGCGTTGAACGCAGGGGTAACTATGGCTACACCTTC.

This clonotype was picked up many times. The chain is built from TRBV29-1 and TRBJ1-1; 8 nucleotides line up with TRBD1. This CDR3 contains 14 residues. The V gene end was trimmed by 3 bases and the J gene end by 4 bases; junction bases not matched to a gene: 7. Germline CDR1 reads SQVTM; CDR2 reads ANQGSEA. Written as DNA, the CDR3 is TGCAGCGTTGATTTTTCAGGGGGCGGCACTGAAGCTTTCTTT. This encodes CSVDFSGGGTEAFF. The full variable domain, with the rest looked up from reference TRBV29-1 and TRBJ1-1, is SAVISQKPSRDICQRGTSLTIQCQVDSQVTMMFWYRQQPGQSLTLIATANQGSEATYESGFVIDKFPISRPNLTFSTLTVSNMSPEDSSIYLCSVDFSGGGTEAFFGQGTRLTVV.

This clonotype showed up many times. The chain joins TRBV4-2 to TRBJ1-1; the D is unclear. V was trimmed by 0 bases and J by 0 bases, leaving 5 bases between them. The germline CDR1 and CDR2 sequences are LGHNA and YNFKEQ. The CDR3 runs to 14 residues. The CDR3 reads CASSQEALNTEAFF. CDR3 DNA sequence: TGTGCCAGCAGCCAAGAAGCGTTGAACACTGAAGCTTTCTTT.